The T cell receptor (beta chain) under discussion was sequenced for a study of blood T cell repertoires in COVID-19. At the level of the study: There were acute and convalescent COVID-19 samples, and they came from the United States, Italy and Spain. In each case, the material was cDNA or gDNA derived from T cells, B-cell-depleted T cells, or PBMCs.

Seattle patients were enrolled while actively infected and followed longitudinally. In the authors' methods: Amplified reference gene primers provided the basis for estimating nucleated cell counts. Assay used: immunoSEQ multiplex PCR; TCRdb lists only in-frame clones, some missing. From that table come the V and J calls and clone size; the DNA was used to work out D and trimming. The sample records around 300,000 clones, roughly 90% being singletons. CDR3 size: 14 residues. The germline gives CDR1 SGHDT, CDR2 YYEEEE. The ends were cut back, 1 base at V and 7 bases at J, with 11 bases in the middle. The V call is TRBV5-6, the J call TRBJ2-2; possibly TRBD2 for D (5 bases). The sequencing input was peripheral blood. This clonotype originated in a woman aged 25 to 39 with COVID-19, enrolled during active disease. The CDR3 coding sequence is TGTGCCAGCAGCTTGATTTCGGGAAGCGGGGAGCTGTTTTTT. Translation gives CASSLISGSGELFF.